This note documents a single TCR beta chain sequence. These data are taken from a study of shared clonotypes between healthy human individuals. The V segment lost 8 bases and the J segment 2 bases; nucleotides outside the gene matches: 5. The CDR3 sequence is 13 residues long. CDR1 is LNHDA, CDR2 SQIVND, per germline (reference sequence). Profiling relied on immunoSEQ multiplex PCR, and the TCRdb table lists in-frame clones only, not all of them. This table has some 2,500,000 clones, approximately 93% appearing once. Specimen: naive CD4+ T cells from PBMCs. The subset here: CD45RA+ positively selected. V is TRBV19 and J is TRBJ2-7, with 8 bases fitting TRBD1. This TCR was sampled from a young man in good health. Some clones in this sample may be carry-over from other donors' samples. CDR3 amino acids: CASGRTGTYEQYF. CDR3 nucleotide sequence: TGTGCCAGTGGGCGGACAGGGACCTACGAGCAGTACTTC.